The 27 T cell receptor beta chains presented below share a single source sample, sequenced in a study of blood T cell repertoires in COVID-19. Clones were read by immunoSEQ multiplex PCR, and TCRdb kept only the in-frame ones, dropping some. Altogether 40,000 to 55,000 clones are present, around 80% being singletons, with the ten largest covering roughly 8.2%. Sequenced input: peripheral blood. These receptors all come from a human donor in a cohort sampled during active COVID-19.

This chain's CDR3 is CASGLDRLRGRANYGYTF. The CDR3 DNA is TGTGCTAGTGGTTTGGATCGGCTGAGGGGGCGAGCTAACTATGGCTACACCTTC. The V and J genes are TRBV12-5 and TRBJ1-2, with TRBD1 matching over 7 bases. The CDR3 extends over 18 amino acids. From germline, CDR1 is LGHNT and CDR2 FRNRAP. The ends lost 1 base at V and 0 bases at J; junction bases unmatched: 11.

The chain is built from TRBV6-5 and TRBJ2-3, with 7 nucleotides matching TRBD2. The CDR3 has 16 amino acids. J was trimmed by 2 bases and V by 0 bases; bases with no gene match: 5. Germline V gene lookup returns CDR1 MNHEY and CDR2 SVGAGI. The CDR3: CASSYSSRGTTDTQYF. The CDR3 DNA follows: TGTGCCAGCAGTTACTCGTCGCGGGGGACCACAGATACGCAGTATTTT.

A single count supports this clone. The gene calls are TRBV19 and TRBJ2-7; D not certain. Germline CDR1 reads LNHDA; CDR2 reads SQIVND (reference sequence). The CDR3 is 13 residues long. Between the trimmed V and J ends, which lost 3 bases and 2 bases, there was a span of 8 bases. The CDR3 spells CASSINTAYEQYF. The CDR3 DNA reads TGTGCCAGTAGTATTAACACCGCCTACGAGCAGTACTTC. The full variable domain, rest sourced from reference TRBV19 and TRBJ2-7, is DGGITQSPKYLFRKEGQNVTLSCEQNLNHDAMYWYRQDPGQGLRLIYYSQIVNDFQKGDIAEGYSVSREKKESFPLTVTSAQKNPTAFYLCASSINTAYEQYFGPGTRLTVT.

The chain recombines TRBV4-3 with TRBJ2-3; 10 bases map to TRBD1. The CDR3 totals 16 residues. Losses at the gene ends were 3 bases for V and 2 bases for J; bases not matched to a gene: 5. Looked up from germline, CDR1 is LGHNA and CDR2 is YSLEER. The CDR3 here is CASSHGTGDSTDTQYF. The CDR3 DNA is TGCGCCAGCAGCCACGGGACAGGGGACTCCACAGATACGCAGTATTTT.

The CDR3 DNA follows: TGTGCCAGCAGCGTCGGACTAGCGGTACCAGAGACCCAGTACTTC. The encoded protein is CASSVGLAVPETQYF. The chain links TRBV9 to TRBJ2-5, with 10 positions matching TRBD2. CDR3 length equals 15 residues. With V trimmed by 2 bases and J by 4 bases, 5 bases remained unmatched. CDR1 and CDR2 (germline): SGDLS, YYNGEE.

V gene TRBV30 combines with J gene TRBJ1-2, with D possibly TRBD1 on 6 matching bases. In germline, CDR1 is GTSNPN, CDR2 SVGIG (reference sequence). Between the trimmed V and J ends, which lost 3 bases and 4 bases, there was a span of 12 bases. This CDR3 is built from 13 residues. The chain's CDR3 is CAWRGASVYGYTF. The CDR3 region has the DNA TGTGCCTGGAGGGGGGCTTCGGTCTATGGCTACACCTTC.

V is TRBV2 and J is TRBJ1-2; 10 bases agree with TRBD1. J lost 8 bases, V lost 2 bases, and 8 bases had no gene match. The CDR3 totals 15 residues. Germline CDR1 reads SNHLY; CDR2 reads FYNNEI. CDR3 DNA sequence: TGTGCCAGCAGTGAACTAGGACAGGGGGTTCGGGGCTACACCTTC. This gives the protein CASSELGQGVRGYTF.

The CDR3 nucleotides read TGTGCCAGCAGCTTAGGTCAGGGGGTCCACAATGAGCAGTTCTTC. It codes for CASSLGQGVHNEQFF. The chain has TRBV7-2 and TRBJ2-1; 7 bases are shared with TRBD1. The CDR3 covers 15 residues. Trimming cost V 1 base and J 5 bases; bases outside gene matches: 5. CDR1 SGHTA and CDR2 FQGNSA come from the germline V gene.

This rearrangement joins TRBV24-1 to TRBJ2-7, with a tentative D call TRBD1 (7 bases). This CDR3 has 16 amino acids. V was cut by 3 bases and J by 1 base, with 15 bases left in between. Germline lookup yields CDR1 KGHDR and CDR2 SFDVKD. The CDR3 spells CATSDQDRAGSYEQYF. The CDR3 DNA reads TGTGCCACCAGTGATCAAGACAGGGCGGGGTCCTACGAGCAGTACTTC.

The rearrangement links TRBV3-1 (or the pseudogene TRBV3-2) to TRBJ2-3; maybe TRBD1 (5 bases). This CDR3 is built from 16 residues. V gave up 0 bases and J gave up 1 base, with 11 bases separating them. Germline CDR1 and CDR2: LGHDT and YNNKEL (reference sequence). CDR3 region: CASSQDRQGRTDTQYF. The DNA for the CDR3 is TGTGCCAGCAGCCAAGATCGGCAGGGTCGCACAGATACGCAGTATTTT.

The chain joins TRBV18 to TRBJ2-2, with 11 bases aligning to TRBD2. In germline, CDR1 is KGHSH, CDR2 LQKENI. The CDR3 runs 16 residues. V was pared by 6 bases and J by 1 base, with 4 bases of the junction left unmatched. Here the CDR3 reads CASSPGLAGNTGELFF. The CDR3 nucleotides are TGTGCCAGCTCCCCCGGACTAGCGGGGAACACCGGGGAGCTGTTTTTT.

This clone was detected once. CDR3 sequence: CASSGRDRGGYGYTF. The CDR3 DNA reads as TGTGCCAGCAGTGGCCGGGACAGGGGAGGCTATGGCTACACCTTC. The chain links TRBV6-2 or TRBV6-3 to TRBJ1-2, with 10 bases identical to TRBD1. The germline V gene encodes CDR1 MNHEY and CDR2 SVGEGT. The V and J ends lost 5 bases and 4 bases, in that order; junction bases with no gene match: 7. The CDR3 has 15 amino acids.

The chain combines TRBV29-1 with TRBJ1-1; no definite D call. V was shortened by 3 bases and J by 1 base, with 9 bases between the two germline ends. Germline assignment: CDR1 SQVTM and CDR2 ANQGSEA. The length of the CDR3 is 13 residues. The CDR3 region is CSVDPQKNTEAFF. DNA of the CDR3: TGCAGCGTTGACCCGCAGAAGAACACTGAAGCTTTCTTT.

V is TRBV6-2 or TRBV6-3 and J is TRBJ2-5; TRBD2 matches at 10 bases. The CDR3 sequence is 16 residues long. CDR1 and CDR2 from the germline V gene are MNHEY and SVGEGT. The junction had 8 bases not matched to a gene; V was cut back by 5 bases and J by 2 bases. For the CDR3, the DNA is TGTGCCAGCAGTCCCTACAAGCGGGAGGGGCAAGAGACCCAGTACTTC. Protein sequence: CASSPYKREGQETQYF.

J is TRBJ2-7 and V is TRBV5-4; 7 bases agree with TRBD1. CDR1 is SGHNT, CDR2 YYREEE, per germline (reference sequence). This CDR3 contains 13 residues. The ends lost 4 bases at V and 5 bases at J; junction bases unmatched: 6. The CDR3 DNA reads TGTGCCAGCAGCAAACAGGGGAACGACGAGCAGTACTTC. Amino acid sequence: CASSKQGNDEQYF. Using reference TRBV5-4 and TRBJ2-7 for the parts outside the CDR3, the full variable domain is ETGVTQSPTHLIKTRGQQVTLRCSSQSGHNTVSWYQQALGQGPQFIFQYYREEENGRGNFPPRFSGLQFPNYSSELNVNALELDDSALYLCASSKQGNDEQYFGPGTRLTVT.

The V and J genes are TRBV24-1 and TRBJ1-4; TRBD1 matches at 10 bases. Trimming at V came to 3 bases and at J to 10 bases, leaving 1 base not matched to a gene. The CDR3 runs 13 residues. CDR1 is KGHDR, CDR2 SFDVKD, per germline. The CDR3 loop is CATSDRDRGKLFF. The CDR3 nucleotides read TGTGCCACCAGTGATCGGGACAGGGGAAAACTGTTTTTT.

The gene calls are TRBV2 and TRBJ2-7; 14 nucleotides agree with TRBD2. The ends lost 5 bases at V and 7 bases at J; junction bases unmatched: 4. This CDR3 is 14 amino acids long. Germline lookup yields CDR1 SNHLY and CDR2 FYNNEI. The CDR3 nucleotides are TGTGCCAGCAGTCAGGGACTAGCGGGAGAGGAGCAGTACTTC. Translating it yields CASSQGLAGEEQYF.

V usage is TRBV11-1 and J usage is TRBJ2-1, with TRBD2 identical over 9 bases. Germline CDR1 is SGHAT and CDR2 is FQDESV (reference sequence). The J segment lost 2 bases and the V segment lost 5 bases, leaving 4 bases of the junction unmatched. The CDR3 covers 15 residues. The CDR3 sequence is CASSAGLAAYNEQFF. CDR3 sequence (DNA): TGTGCCAGCAGCGCGGGACTAGCCGCCTACAATGAGCAGTTCTTC.

The chain couples TRBV19 to TRBJ1-2; perhaps TRBD1 as D (5 bases). The V end lost 11 bases, the J end lost 4 bases, and 17 bases lay between the germline ends. Germline lookup yields CDR1 LNHDA and CDR2 SQIVND (reference sequence). There are 13 residues in the CDR3. The CDR3 protein is CASFGGPSYGYTF. As DNA, the CDR3 is TGTGCCTCGTTCGGGGGACCCTCCTATGGCTACACCTTC.

The J gene is TRBJ2-3, the V gene TRBV7-3; TRBD2 matches 9 bases. Per the germline V gene, CDR1 is SGHTA and CDR2 is FQGTGA. This CDR3 spans 14 amino acids. With 5 bases clipped from V and 6 bases from J, the junction kept 6 bases outside the gene matches. Here the CDR3 DNA reads TGTGCCAGCAGCCCTAAGCGGGAGGACGATACGCAGTATTTT. Amino acids: CASSPKREDDTQYF. The full variable domain, its missing parts supplied by reference TRBV7-3 and TRBJ2-3, is GAGVSQTPSNKVTEKGKYVELRCDPISGHTALYWYRQSLGQGPEFLIYFQGTGAADDSGLPNDRFFAVRPEGSVSTLKIQRTERGDSAVYLCASSPKREDDTQYFGPGTRLTVL.

The V and J genes are TRBV5-1 and TRBJ1-1; the D is unclear. The germline gives CDR1 SGHRS, CDR2 YFSETQ. Trimming removed 1 base from V and 4 bases from J, with 8 bases in between. The CDR3 is 13 residues long. The CDR3 loop is CASSLLEITEAFF. CDR3 DNA sequence: TGCGCCAGCAGCTTGTTGGAGATCACTGAAGCTTTCTTT.

This clone was seen just once. The chain employs TRBV24-1 and TRBJ2-7, with D unclear. This CDR3 comprises 12 residues. V shed 12 bases and J shed 2 bases, with 13 bases lying between them. The germline V gene encodes CDR1 KGHDR and CDR2 SFDVKD. DNA for the CDR3: TGTGCCTCCGAGTCTCAAACCTACGAGCAGTACTTC. The encoded protein is CASESQTYEQYF.

The chain couples TRBV4-3 to TRBJ1-6; D not certain. The CDR3 covers 14 residues. From germline, CDR1 is LGHNA and CDR2 YSLEER. V lost 1 base and J 9 bases, leaving 10 bases between the germline ends. For the CDR3, the DNA is TGCGCCAGCAGCCAAGGGGAGGGTTCTTCACCCCTCCACTTT. Translating gives CASSQGEGSSPLHF.

This chain uses TRBV5-4 with TRBJ1-1, with D uncertain. The CDR3 runs 14 residues. V lost 0 bases to trimming and J lost 2 bases, with 8 bases between them. Germline lookup yields CDR1 SGHNT and CDR2 YYREEE (reference sequence). The CDR3 protein is CASSLVDINTEAFF. In nucleotides, the CDR3 is TGTGCCAGCAGCTTGGTTGACATTAACACTGAAGCTTTCTTT.

The chain uses TRBV28 and TRBJ1-5, with 7 bases matching TRBD1. Trimming at V came to 7 bases and at J to 2 bases, leaving 8 bases not matched to a gene. The V gene's germline CDR1 is MDHEN and CDR2 SYDVKM. The CDR3 is 15 amino acids. The CDR3: CASTLNRGRNQPQHF. CDR3 bases: TGTGCCAGCACTCTGAATAGGGGGCGCAATCAGCCCCAGCATTTT.

The rearrangement uses TRBV29-1 and TRBJ2-2, with D possibly being TRBD2 (5 bases). With 8 bases removed from V and 5 bases from J, the gap between germline ends came to 18 bases. Looked up from germline, CDR1 is SQVTM and CDR2 is ANQGSEA. CDR3 size: 14 residues. Here the CDR3 reads CSIRLASRTGELFF. DNA of the CDR3: TGCAGCATCCGACTGGCTAGCCGGACCGGGGAGCTGTTTTTT.

This sequence joins TRBV6-5 and TRBJ1-5, with a tentative D call TRBD1 (6 bases). V dropped 6 bases and J dropped 0 bases, with 6 bases sitting between them. This CDR3 has 13 residues. Germline assignment: CDR1 MNHEY and CDR2 SVGAGI. In DNA form, the CDR3 reads TGTGCCAGCAGGGACAGTAGCAATCAGCCCCAGCATTTT. This encodes CASRDSSNQPQHF.